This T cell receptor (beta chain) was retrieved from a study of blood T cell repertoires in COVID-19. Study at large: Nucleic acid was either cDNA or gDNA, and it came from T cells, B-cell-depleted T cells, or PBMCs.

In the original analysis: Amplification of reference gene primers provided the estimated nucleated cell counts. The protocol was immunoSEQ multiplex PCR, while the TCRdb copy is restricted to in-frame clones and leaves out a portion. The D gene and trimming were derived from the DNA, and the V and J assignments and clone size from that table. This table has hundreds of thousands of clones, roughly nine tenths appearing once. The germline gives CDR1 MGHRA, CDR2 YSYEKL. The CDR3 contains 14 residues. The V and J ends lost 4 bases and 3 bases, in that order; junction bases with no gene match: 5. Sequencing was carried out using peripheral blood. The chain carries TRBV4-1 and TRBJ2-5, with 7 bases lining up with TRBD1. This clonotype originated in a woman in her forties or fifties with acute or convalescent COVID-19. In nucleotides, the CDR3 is TGCGCCAGCAGCCCTTCGGACAGGAAAGAGACCCAGTACTTC. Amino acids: CASSPSDRKETQYF.